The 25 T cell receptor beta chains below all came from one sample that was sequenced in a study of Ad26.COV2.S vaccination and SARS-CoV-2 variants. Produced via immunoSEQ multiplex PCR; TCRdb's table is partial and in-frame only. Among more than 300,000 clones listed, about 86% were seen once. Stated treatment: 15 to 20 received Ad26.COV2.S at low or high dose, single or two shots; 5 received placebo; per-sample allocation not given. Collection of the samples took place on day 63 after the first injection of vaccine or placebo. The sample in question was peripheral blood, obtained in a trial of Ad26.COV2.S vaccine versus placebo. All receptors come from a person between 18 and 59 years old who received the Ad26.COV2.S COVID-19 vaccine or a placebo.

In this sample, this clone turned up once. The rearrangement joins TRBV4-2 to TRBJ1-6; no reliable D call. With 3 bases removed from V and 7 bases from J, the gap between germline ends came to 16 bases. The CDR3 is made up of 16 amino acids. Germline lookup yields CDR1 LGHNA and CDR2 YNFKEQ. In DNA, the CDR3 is TGTGCCAGCAGCCAGGAGTCACGGCAGAACAATTCACCCCTCCACTTT. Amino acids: CASSQESRQNNSPLHF.

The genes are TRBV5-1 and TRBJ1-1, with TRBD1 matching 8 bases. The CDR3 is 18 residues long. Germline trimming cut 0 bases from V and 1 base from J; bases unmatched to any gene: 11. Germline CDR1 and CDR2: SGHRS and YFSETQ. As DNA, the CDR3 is TGCGCCAGCAGCTTGGCCCCTTCGACAGGGGCGGGGAACACTGAAGCTTTCTTT. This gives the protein CASSLAPSTGAGNTEAFF.

CDR3 sequence: CASSEFMGPNEQYF. CDR3 nucleotide sequence: TGTGCCAGCAGTGAATTCATGGGGCCGAACGAGCAGTACTTC. V gene TRBV6-1 combines with J gene TRBJ2-7; D may be TRBD1 (5 bases). The V and J ends lost 2 bases and 5 bases respectively, with 13 bases between them. From germline, CDR1 is MNHNS and CDR2 SASEGT. The CDR3 is 14 amino acids.

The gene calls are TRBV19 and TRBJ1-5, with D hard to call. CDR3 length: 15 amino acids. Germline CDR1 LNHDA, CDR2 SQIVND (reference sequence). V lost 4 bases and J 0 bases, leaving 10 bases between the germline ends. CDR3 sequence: CASSTSLGSNQPQHF. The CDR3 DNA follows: TGTGCCAGTAGTACTTCTCTGGGTAGCAATCAGCCCCAGCATTTT.

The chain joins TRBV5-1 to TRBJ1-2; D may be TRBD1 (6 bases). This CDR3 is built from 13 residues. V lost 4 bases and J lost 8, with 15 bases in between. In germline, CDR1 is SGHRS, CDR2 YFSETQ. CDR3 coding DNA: TGCGCCAGCAGCCACAAGGGGGAAGGGGGCTACACCTTC. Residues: CASSHKGEGGYTF. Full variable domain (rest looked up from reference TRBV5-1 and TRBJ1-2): KAGVTQTPRYLIKTRGQQVTLSCSPISGHRSVSWYQQTPGQGLQFLFEYFSETQRNKGNFPGRFSGRQFSNSRSEMNVSTLELGDSALYLCASSHKGEGGYTFGSGTRLTVV.

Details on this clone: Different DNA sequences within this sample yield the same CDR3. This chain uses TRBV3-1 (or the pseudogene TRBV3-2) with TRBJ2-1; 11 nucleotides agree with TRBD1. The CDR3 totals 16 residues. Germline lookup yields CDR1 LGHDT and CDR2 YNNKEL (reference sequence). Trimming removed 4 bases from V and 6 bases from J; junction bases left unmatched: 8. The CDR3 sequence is CASSPTWGTGGNEQFF. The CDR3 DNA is TGTGCCAGCAGCCCTACTTGGGGGACAGGGGGCAATGAGCAGTTCTTC.

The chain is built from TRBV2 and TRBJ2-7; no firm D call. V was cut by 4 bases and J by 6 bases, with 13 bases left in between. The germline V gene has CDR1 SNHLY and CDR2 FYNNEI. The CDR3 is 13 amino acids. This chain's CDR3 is CASSVSKRAEQYF. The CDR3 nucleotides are TGTGCCAGCAGTGTGTCGAAAAGGGCCGAGCAGTACTTC. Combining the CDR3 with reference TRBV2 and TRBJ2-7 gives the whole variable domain EPEVTQTPSHQVTQMGQEVILRCVPISNHLYFYWYRQILGQKVEFLVSFYNNEISEKSEIFDDQFSVERPDGSNFTLKIRSTKLEDSAMYFCASSVSKRAEQYFGPGTRLTVT.

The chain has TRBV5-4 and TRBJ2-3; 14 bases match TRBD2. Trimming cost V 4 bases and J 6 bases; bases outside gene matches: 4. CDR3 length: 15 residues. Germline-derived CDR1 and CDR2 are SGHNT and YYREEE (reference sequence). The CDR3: CASSGRTSGGDTQYF. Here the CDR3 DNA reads TGTGCCAGCAGCGGCAGGACTAGCGGGGGGGATACGCAGTATTTT.

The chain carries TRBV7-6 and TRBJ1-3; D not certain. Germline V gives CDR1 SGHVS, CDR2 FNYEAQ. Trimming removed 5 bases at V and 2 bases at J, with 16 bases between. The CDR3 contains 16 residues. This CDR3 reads CASSPLGPEAGNTIYF. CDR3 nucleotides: TGTGCCAGCAGCCCTCTTGGCCCCGAGGCTGGAAACACCATATATTTT.

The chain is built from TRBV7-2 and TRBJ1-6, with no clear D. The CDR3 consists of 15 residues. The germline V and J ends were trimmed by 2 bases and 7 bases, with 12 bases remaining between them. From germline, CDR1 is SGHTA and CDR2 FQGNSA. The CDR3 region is CASSLRAGLNSPLHF. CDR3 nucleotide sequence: TGTGCCAGCAGCTTACGGGCAGGATTGAATTCACCCCTCCACTTT.

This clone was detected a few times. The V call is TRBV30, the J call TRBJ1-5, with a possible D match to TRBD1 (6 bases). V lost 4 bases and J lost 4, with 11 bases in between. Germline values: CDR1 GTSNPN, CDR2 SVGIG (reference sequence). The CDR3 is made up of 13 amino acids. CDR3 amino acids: CAWTGQKNQPQHF. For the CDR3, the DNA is TGTGCCTGGACTGGACAGAAGAATCAGCCCCAGCATTTT.

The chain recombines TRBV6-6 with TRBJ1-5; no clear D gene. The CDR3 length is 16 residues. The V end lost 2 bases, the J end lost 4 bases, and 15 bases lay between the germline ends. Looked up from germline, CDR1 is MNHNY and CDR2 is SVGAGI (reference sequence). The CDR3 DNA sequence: TGTGCCAGCAGTTACCCCGGCAGCCCATTAAATCAGCCCCAGCATTTT. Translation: CASSYPGSPLNQPQHF.

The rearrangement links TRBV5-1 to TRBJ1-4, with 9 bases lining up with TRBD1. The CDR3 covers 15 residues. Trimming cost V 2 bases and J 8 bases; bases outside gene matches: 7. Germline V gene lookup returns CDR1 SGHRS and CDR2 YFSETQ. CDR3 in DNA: TGCGCCAGCAGCTTTAGGGGACAGGGTGGGGAAAAACTGTTTTTT. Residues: CASSFRGQGGEKLFF.

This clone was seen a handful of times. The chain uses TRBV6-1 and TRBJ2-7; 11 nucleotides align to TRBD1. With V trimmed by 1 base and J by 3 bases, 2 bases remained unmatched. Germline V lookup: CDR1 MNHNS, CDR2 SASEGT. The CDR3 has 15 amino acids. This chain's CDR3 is CASSEVGTGGYEQYF. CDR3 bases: TGTGCCAGCAGTGAAGTAGGGACAGGGGGCTACGAGCAGTACTTC.

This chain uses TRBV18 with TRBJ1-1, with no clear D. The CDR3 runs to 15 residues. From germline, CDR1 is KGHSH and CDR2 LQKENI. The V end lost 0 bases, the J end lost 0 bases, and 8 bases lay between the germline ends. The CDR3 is CASSPPQALNTEAFF. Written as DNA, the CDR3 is TGTGCCAGCTCACCACCGCAGGCCTTGAACACTGAAGCTTTCTTT. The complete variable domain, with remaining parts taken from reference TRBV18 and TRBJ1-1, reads NAGVMQNPRHLVRRRGQEARLRCSPMKGHSHVYWYRQLPEEGLKFMVYLQKENIIDESGMPKERFSAEFPKEGPSILRIQQVVRGDSAAYFCASSPPQALNTEAFFGQGTRLTVV.

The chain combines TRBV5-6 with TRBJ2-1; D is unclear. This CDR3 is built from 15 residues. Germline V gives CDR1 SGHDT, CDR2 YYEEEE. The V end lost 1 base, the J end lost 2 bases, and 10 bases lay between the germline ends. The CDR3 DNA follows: TGTGCCAGCAGCTTGTATGCTAAAACCTACAATGAGCAGTTCTTC. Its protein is CASSLYAKTYNEQFF. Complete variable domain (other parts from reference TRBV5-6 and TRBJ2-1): DAGVTQSPTHLIKTRGQQVTLRCSPKSGHDTVSWYQQALGQGPQFIFQYYEEEERQRGNFPDRFSGHQFPNYSSELNVNALLLGDSALYLCASSLYAKTYNEQFFGPGTRLTVL.

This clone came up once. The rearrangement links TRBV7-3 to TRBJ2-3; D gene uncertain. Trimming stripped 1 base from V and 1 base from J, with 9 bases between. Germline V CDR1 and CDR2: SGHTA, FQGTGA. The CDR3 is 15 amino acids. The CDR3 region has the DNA TGTGCCAGCAGCTTAAATTTCCAGGGCACAGATACGCAGTATTTT. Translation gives CASSLNFQGTDTQYF.

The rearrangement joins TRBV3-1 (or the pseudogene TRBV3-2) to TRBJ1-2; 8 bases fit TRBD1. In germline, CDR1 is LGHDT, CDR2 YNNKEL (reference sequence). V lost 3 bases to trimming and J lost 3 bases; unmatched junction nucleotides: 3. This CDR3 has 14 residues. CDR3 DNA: TGTGCCAGCAGCCAGTTGGACAGGGACTATGGCTACACCTTC. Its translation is CASSQLDRDYGYTF.

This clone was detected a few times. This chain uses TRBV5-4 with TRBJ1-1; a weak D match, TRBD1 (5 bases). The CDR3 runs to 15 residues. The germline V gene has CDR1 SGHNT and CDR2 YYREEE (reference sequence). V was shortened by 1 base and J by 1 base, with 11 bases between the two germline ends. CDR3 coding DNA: TGTGCCAGCAGCTTGCAAAAGGGACCGAACACTGAAGCTTTCTTT. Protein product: CASSLQKGPNTEAFF.

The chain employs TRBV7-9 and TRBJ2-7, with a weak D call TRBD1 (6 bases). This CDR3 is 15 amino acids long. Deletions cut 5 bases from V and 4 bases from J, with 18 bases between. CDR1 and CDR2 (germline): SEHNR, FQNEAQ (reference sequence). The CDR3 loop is CASSPGDTRAYEQYF. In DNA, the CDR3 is TGTGCCAGCAGCCCAGGGGACACACGCGCATACGAGCAGTACTTC.

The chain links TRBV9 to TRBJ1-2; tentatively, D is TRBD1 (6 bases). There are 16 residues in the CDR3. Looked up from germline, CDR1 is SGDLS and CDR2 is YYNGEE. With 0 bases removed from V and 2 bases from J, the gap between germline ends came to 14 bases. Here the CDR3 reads CASSVGTVKGNYGYTF. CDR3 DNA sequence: TGTGCCAGCAGCGTAGGGACAGTTAAGGGGAACTATGGCTACACCTTC.

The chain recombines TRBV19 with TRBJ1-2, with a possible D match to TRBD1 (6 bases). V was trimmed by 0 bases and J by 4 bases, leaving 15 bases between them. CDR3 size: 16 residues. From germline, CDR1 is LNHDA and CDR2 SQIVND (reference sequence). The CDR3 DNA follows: TGTGCCAGTAGTATAGAAGCGGGGGCCAAGCTCTATGGCTACACCTTC. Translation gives CASSIEAGAKLYGYTF.

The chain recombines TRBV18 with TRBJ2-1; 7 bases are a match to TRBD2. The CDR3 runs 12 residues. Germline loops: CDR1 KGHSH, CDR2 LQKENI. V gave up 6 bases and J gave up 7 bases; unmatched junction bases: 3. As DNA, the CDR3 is TGTGCCAGCTCCGTCGGGGGGAATGAGCAGTTCTTC. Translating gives CASSVGGNEQFF.

The DNA of the CDR3 is TGTGCCAGCAGCTTCGCAGGGGGCACCGGGGAGCTGTTTTTT. This sequence encodes CASSFAGGTGELFF. The rearrangement uses TRBV7-8 and TRBJ2-2; 7 nucleotides agree with TRBD1. The CDR3 contains 14 residues. The germline V gene encodes CDR1 SGHVS and CDR2 FQNEAQ. V shed 3 bases, J shed 4 bases, and the junction held 2 bases outside the gene matches.

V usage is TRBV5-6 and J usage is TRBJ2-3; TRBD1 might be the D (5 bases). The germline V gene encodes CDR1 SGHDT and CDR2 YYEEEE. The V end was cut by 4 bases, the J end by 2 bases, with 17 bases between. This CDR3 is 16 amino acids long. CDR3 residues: CASSVQGNRLTDTQYF. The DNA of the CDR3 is TGTGCCAGCAGCGTCCAGGGAAACAGACTCACAGATACGCAGTATTTT.